These T cell receptor beta chains were read from a single sample in a study of blood T cell repertoires in COVID-19. Measured with immunoSEQ multiplex PCR; TCRdb has only the in-frame clones, and not every one. The sample holds over 75,000 clones; roughly 90% are singletons and the top ten take 4.2%. Sequencing used peripheral blood. All receptors derive from a human donor with COVID-19, enrolled during active disease. The donor label of this sample is uncertain. Both conserved end residues are part of each CDR3. The D gene is left open where the match is weak. Size values are once, few and many counts, or a class for expanded clones, and some rows have none.

D: TRBD1; J: TRBJ2-5; V: TRBV11-2; size: -; CDR3: CASSRQDRGRRETQYF; DNA: TGTGCCAGCAGCCGACAAGACAGGGGGCGGCGGGAGACCCAGTACTTC
D: -; J: TRBJ1-2; V: TRBV5-4; size: once; CDR3: CASSLNRAGDGYTF; DNA: TGTGCCAGCAGCTTAAACCGCGCAGGGGATGGCTACACCTTC
D: -; J: TRBJ1-4; V: TRBV7-9; size: -; CDR3: CASRDEGEKLFF; DNA: TGTGCCAGCAGGGACGAGGGCGAAAAACTGTTTTTT
D: -; J: TRBJ1-3; V: TRBV9; size: -; CDR3: CASSPGRFDSGNTIYF; DNA: TGTGCCAGCAGCCCCGGGAGATTTGACTCTGGAAACACCATATATTTT
D: -; J: TRBJ1-1; V: TRBV25-1; size: -; CDR3: CASSESTEEAFF; DNA: TGTGCCAGCAGTGAATCGACAGAAGAAGCTTTCTTT
D: -; J: TRBJ2-5; V: TRBV30; size: -; CDR3: CAWSLNSQETQYF; DNA: TGTGCCTGGAGTTTAAACAGCCAAGAGACCCAGTACTTC
D: TRBD1; J: TRBJ2-5; V: TRBV5-4; size: -; CDR3: CASSFPTRDREETQYF; DNA: TGTGCCAGCAGCTTTCCAACCCGGGACAGGGAAGAGACCCAGTACTTC
D: TRBD1; J: TRBJ1-4; V: TRBV25-1; size: -; CDR3: CASTGQDNEKLFF; DNA: TGTGCCAGCACAGGACAGGATAATGAAAAACTGTTTTTT
D: TRBD1; J: TRBJ2-7; V: TRBV7-6; size: few; CDR3: CASSPGTGISYEQYF; DNA: TGTGCCAGCAGCCCCGGGACAGGGATCTCCTACGAGCAGTACTTC
D: TRBD1; J: TRBJ2-5; V: TRBV11-3; size: -; CDR3: CASSSNQGAQYF; DNA: TGTGCCAGCAGCTCCAATCAGGGGGCCCAGTACTTC
D: TRBD1; J: TRBJ2-1; V: TRBV6-5; size: -; CDR3: CATSQGANEQFF; DNA: TGTGCCACGAGCCAGGGGGCGAATGAGCAGTTCTTC
D: TRBD1; J: TRBJ1-1; V: TRBV5-5; size: -; CDR3: CASSFNRGANEAFF; DNA: TGTGCCAGCAGCTTTAACAGGGGGGCTAACGAAGCTTTCTTT
D: TRBD1; J: TRBJ1-2; V: TRBV28; size: -; CDR3: CASSTQGADDYGYTF; DNA: TGTGCCAGCAGTACGCAGGGGGCAGACGACTATGGCTACACCTTC
D: -; J: TRBJ1-1; V: TRBV3-1/TRBV3-2; size: -; CDR3: CASSQEELSTEAFF; DNA: TGTGCCAGCAGCCAAGAAGAGTTAAGCACTGAAGCTTTCTTT
D: TRBD1; J: TRBJ1-2; V: TRBV18; size: -; CDR3: CASSPRDGTVLNYGYTF; DNA: TGTGCCAGCTCACCAAGGGACGGGACAGTTTTAAACTATGGCTACACCTTC
D: -; J: TRBJ1-5; V: TRBV3-1/TRBV3-2; size: -; CDR3: CASSQDRSGQPQHF; DNA: TGTGCCAGCAGTCAAGACAGGTCCGGTCAGCCCCAGCATTTT
D: -; J: TRBJ1-1; V: TRBV10-1; size: -; CDR3: CASSEGTEAFF; DNA: TGCGCCAGCAGTGAGGGCACGGAGGCTTTCTTT
D: -; J: TRBJ1-2; V: TRBV10-1; size: -; CDR3: CASSADMTYGYTF; DNA: TGCGCCAGCAGCGCTGACATGACCTATGGCTACACCTTC
D: TRBD1; J: TRBJ2-1; V: TRBV6-1; size: -; CDR3: CASSDIGTGGYNEQFF; DNA: TGTGCCAGCAGTGATATAGGGACAGGGGGCTACAATGAGCAGTTCTTC
D: TRBD1; J: TRBJ1-6; V: TRBV5-1; size: -; CDR3: CASSQGQGNSPLHF; DNA: TGCGCCAGCAGCCAGGGACAGGGAAATTCACCCCTCCACTTT
D: -; J: TRBJ1-2; V: TRBV5-6; size: once; CDR3: CASSLVGRQGPNYGYTF; DNA: TGTGCCAGCAGCTTGGTGGGTAGGCAGGGCCCTAACTATGGCTACACCTTC
D: -; J: TRBJ1-1; V: TRBV7-9; size: once; CDR3: CASAHWNTEAFF; DNA: TGTGCCAGCGCGCATTGGAACACTGAAGCTTTCTTT
D: TRBD1; J: TRBJ1-5; V: TRBV6-5; size: -; CDR3: CASSLTGDGNQPQHF; DNA: TGTGCCAGCAGCCTCACAGGGGACGGCAATCAGCCCCAGCATTTT
D: TRBD1; J: TRBJ1-1; V: TRBV5-1; size: once; CDR3: CASSTTGTGVTEAFF; DNA: TGCGCCAGCAGCACAACCGGGACAGGGGTCACTGAAGCTTTCTTT
D: TRBD2; J: TRBJ2-5; V: TRBV19; size: -; CDR3: CASSTPAGGGETQYF; DNA: TGTGCCAGTAGTACCCCGGCGGGGGGCGGGGAGACCCAGTACTTC
D: -; J: TRBJ2-1; V: TRBV9; size: -; CDR3: CASSVGGSEYNEQFF; DNA: TGTGCCAGCAGCGTCGGGGGTTCAGAATACAATGAGCAGTTCTTC
D: -; J: TRBJ1-2; V: TRBV5-1; size: -; CDR3: CASSPDGDYGYTF; DNA: TGCGCCAGCAGCCCTGACGGGGACTATGGCTACACCTTC
D: -; J: TRBJ1-5; V: TRBV30; size: once; CDR3: CAWSGEENQPQHF; DNA: TGTGCCTGGAGTGGTGAGGAAAATCAGCCCCAGCATTTT
D: -; J: TRBJ1-2; V: TRBV5-1; size: few; CDR3: CASSLVPGLKGYTF; DNA: TGCGCCAGCAGCTTGGTTCCAGGGCTGAAGGGCTACACCTTC
D: -; J: TRBJ1-1; V: TRBV29-1; size: -; CDR3: CSVETTDVTEAFF; DNA: TGCAGCGTTGAAACGACAGATGTCACTGAAGCTTTCTTT
D: -; J: TRBJ1-3; V: TRBV28; size: -; CDR3: CASSRPWQGGNTIYF; DNA: TGTGCCAGCAGTAGGCCCTGGCAGGGTGGAAACACCATATATTTT
D: TRBD1; J: TRBJ1-6; V: TRBV3-1/TRBV3-2; size: -; CDR3: CASSQVPDRGPPLHF; DNA: TGTGCCAGCAGCCAAGTGCCGGACAGGGGGCCTCCCCTCCACTTT
D: TRBD1; J: TRBJ1-2; V: TRBV9; size: -; CDR3: CASSVGTGNNYGYTF; DNA: TGTGCCAGCAGCGTCGGGACAGGGAATAACTATGGCTACACCTTC
D: -; J: TRBJ2-7; V: TRBV19; size: -; CDR3: CASSRDRSYEQYF; DNA: TGTGCCAGTAGTAGAGACAGGTCATACGAGCAGTACTTC
D: -; J: TRBJ2-5; V: TRBV19; size: few; CDR3: CASSSTGLRETQYF; DNA: TGTGCCAGTAGTTCCACAGGGCTAAGAGAGACCCAGTACTTC
D: -; J: TRBJ1-2; V: TRBV30; size: -; CDR3: CAWSIANYGYTF; DNA: TGTGCCTGGAGTATAGCTAACTATGGCTACACCTTC
D: TRBD2; J: TRBJ2-3; V: TRBV30; size: -; CDR3: CAWSVNSGADTQYF; DNA: TGTGCCTGGAGTGTTAACAGCGGGGCAGATACGCAGTATTTT